The 8 T cell receptor beta chains reported below all come from one sample, sequenced in a study of CD8 T cell repertoires and HIV-1 epitope variants. Repertoires were generated with immunoSEQ multiplex PCR, while TCRdb's copy carries only in-frame clones and drops some. This table has several thousand clones, roughly three fifths appearing once. Antigens of these TCRs are unknown. Sequencing used cultured CD8+ T cells derived from PBMCs. The receptors were sampled from a male donor with HIV.

This chain links TRBV30 with TRBJ1-5; 7 positions match TRBD1. The CDR3 runs to 15 residues. Germline assignment: CDR1 GTSNPN and CDR2 SVGIG (reference sequence). The V gene end was trimmed by 3 bases and the J gene end by 2 bases; junction bases not matched to a gene: 7. The CDR3 loop is CAWRTNRGGNQPQHF. As DNA, the CDR3 is TGTGCCTGGAGGACGAACAGGGGAGGCAATCAGCCCCAGCATTTT.

The V gene is TRBV5-6, the J gene TRBJ2-7; tentatively, D is TRBD1 or TRBD2 (5 bases each). CDR3 size: 16 residues. CDR1 is SGHDT and CDR2 is YYEEEE in the germline V gene. V shed 0 bases and J shed 3 bases, with 16 bases lying between them. The CDR3 is CASSLDPLGVDYEQYF. The CDR3 nucleotides are TGTGCCAGCAGCTTGGACCCCTTGGGGGTGGACTACGAGCAGTACTTC.

This clone was counted a few times. V usage is TRBV7-9 and J usage is TRBJ1-1, with D hard to call. V was clipped by 2 bases and J by 3 bases, with 13 bases between them. CDR3 length: 15 amino acids. The germline CDR1 and CDR2 sequences are SEHNR and FQNEAQ (reference sequence). The CDR3: CASSLPVGPYTEAFF. In DNA form, the CDR3 reads TGTGCCAGCAGCTTACCTGTGGGCCCTTACACTGAAGCTTTCTTT.

J is TRBJ2-2 and V is TRBV30, with TRBD1 matching 9 bases. The CDR3 is 14 residues long. From germline, CDR1 is GTSNPN and CDR2 SVGIG (reference sequence). V gave up 1 base and J gave up 5 bases; unmatched junction bases: 2. The CDR3 DNA reads as TGTGCCTGGAGTGGGACAGGGGATACCGGGGAGCTGTTTTTT. It specifies CAWSGTGDTGELFF.

The chain combines TRBV21-1 with TRBJ2-1; the table's D call, TRBD1, was not checked against the DNA. TRBV21-1 is deemed a pseudogene. The CDR3 covers 17 residues. The CDR3 spells CASSKPPIQFSYNEQFF. The CDR3 DNA sequence: TGTGCCAGCAGCAAACCCCCCATACAGTTCTCCTACAATGAGCAGTTCTTC.

The rearrangement uses TRBV28 and TRBJ2-7; maybe TRBD2 (7 bases). V lost 5 bases and J 5 bases, leaving 19 bases between the germline ends. Germline-derived CDR1 and CDR2 are MDHEN and SYDVKM. This CDR3 is 15 amino acids long. The DNA for the CDR3 is TGTGCCAGCAGTGAGATCGTGGGGGGGCACAACGAGCAGTACTTC. Translation: CASSEIVGGHNEQYF.

The chain links TRBV5-4 to TRBJ2-1; D is perhaps TRBD1 or TRBD2 (5 bases each). Germline CDR1 reads SGHNT; CDR2 reads YYREEE (reference sequence). The CDR3 consists of 13 residues. V shed 5 bases and J shed 8 bases, with 14 bases lying between them. The CDR3: CASSFLRGDEQFF. Written as DNA, the CDR3 is TGTGCCAGCAGTTTCCTCAGAGGGGATGAGCAGTTCTTC.

Sample share makes this clone medium-sized. V is TRBV5-1 and J is TRBJ1-5; D uncertain. This CDR3 comprises 17 residues. CDR1 is SGHRS and CDR2 is YFSETQ in the germline V gene. With 4 bases removed from V and 6 bases from J, the gap between germline ends came to 23 bases. The CDR3 sequence: CASSPVPDIGRAQPQHF. In DNA, the CDR3 is TGCGCCAGCAGCCCGGTACCTGACATCGGGAGGGCTCAGCCCCAGCATTTT.